This T cell receptor beta chain was captured in a study of shared clonotypes between healthy human individuals. Study results and limitations: A few donors showed sharing of approximately 5% of naive CD4 clonotypes.

Naive CD8 isolation took CD45RO-negative cells positively selected for CCR7 and excluded terminally differentiated effector memory CD45RA+ cells. Worth noting for this clone: Its antigen is currently unknown.

V lost 0 bases, J lost 8 bases, and 10 bases lay in between. The CDR3 spans 13 residues. Germline loops: CDR1 MNHEY, CDR2 SMNVEV (reference sequence). Clones were read by immunoSEQ multiplex PCR, and TCRdb kept only the in-frame ones, dropping some. The table shows around 580,000 clones, with roughly 98% occurring only once. The origin of this receptor is a young man in good health. Sequencing was done on a sample of naive CD8+ T cells sorted from blood. The genes are TRBV27 and TRBJ1-1; no reliable D call. This CDR3 reads CASSLSDGWEAFF. The CDR3 region has the DNA TGTGCCAGCAGTTTATCCGACGGGTGGGAAGCTTTCTTT.